The 8 T cell receptor beta chains given below trace back to one sample, sequenced in a study of preoperative IRX-2 immunotherapy in early breast cancer. Treatment indicated: preoperative locoregional IRX-2 cytokine immunotherapy. Assay used: immunoSEQ multiplex PCR; TCRdb lists only in-frame clones, some missing. The sample shows 3,500 or so clones, roughly 69% of them seen only once. Sample: tumor tissue, taken after IRX-2 immunotherapy. These receptors all come from a human donor with breast cancer.

This clone qualifies as medium-sized. The chain is built from TRBV11-3 and TRBJ1-1; 7 nucleotides align to TRBD1. The CDR3 runs to 15 residues. CDR1 and CDR2 (germline): SGHNT, YENEEA. V lost 3 bases and J lost 4; bases outside the gene matches: 8. DNA of the CDR3: TGTGCCAGCAGCTTGGGCAGGGGGTGGAGCACTGAAGCTTTCTTT. Amino acids: CASSLGRGWSTEAFF.

The chain is built from TRBV30 and TRBJ1-3, with D hard to call. Trimming removed 4 bases from V and 1 base from J, with 2 bases in between. The CDR3 spans 11 residues. Germline values: CDR1 GTSNPN, CDR2 SVGIG (reference sequence). This CDR3 is CAWTSGNTIYF. The CDR3, as DNA: TGTGCCTGGACATCTGGAAACACCATATATTTT. Drawing the rest from reference TRBV30 and TRBJ1-3, the complete variable domain is SQTIHQWPATLVQPVGSPLSLECTVEGTSNPNLYWYRQAAGRGLQLLFYSVGIGQISSEVPQNLSASRPQDRQFILSSKKLLLSDSGFYLCAWTSGNTIYFGEGSWLTVV.

Written as DNA, the CDR3 is TGTGCCAGCAGGGAAACACAGGGGATAAACTATGGCTACACCTTC. This codes for CASRETQGINYGYTF. The chain joins TRBV6-8 to TRBJ1-2, with 7 positions matching TRBD1. After removal of 6 bases from V and 2 bases from J, the junction contained 9 bases not matched to a gene. This CDR3 spans 15 amino acids. Per the germline V gene, CDR1 is MNHGY and CDR2 is SAAAGT.

For the CDR3, the DNA is TGTGCCAGCACGAGAAGCGGGAGCTCCTACGAGCAGTACTTC. This gives the protein CASTRSGSSYEQYF. This chain uses TRBV12-5 with TRBJ2-7; 8 bases are a match to TRBD2. Germline V gives CDR1 LGHNT, CDR2 FRNRAP. The CDR3 totals 14 residues.

This sequence joins TRBV6-8 and TRBJ2-1, with 10 bases that match TRBD1. This CDR3 contains 14 residues. V lost 8 bases and J lost 9; bases outside the gene matches: 10. Germline V gene sequence: CDR1 MNHGY, CDR2 SAAAGT. Here the CDR3 DNA reads TGTGCCAGCCATCCAGGGACAGGGGTGAGTGAGCAGTTCTTC. Translated, it gives CASHPGTGVSEQFF.

The chain combines TRBV19 with TRBJ2-2; D remains ambiguous. This CDR3 spans 13 amino acids. Per germline, CDR1 LNHDA and CDR2 SQIVND (reference sequence). Trimming took off 9 bases at V and 0 bases at J, with 8 bases between the two ends. CDR3 coding DNA: TGTGCCAGCGCCTCTCCGAACACCGGGGAGCTGTTTTTT. Its protein is CASASPNTGELFF.

The chain couples TRBV19 to TRBJ1-1; D perhaps matches TRBD1 (6 bases). This CDR3 has 17 amino acids. In germline, CDR1 is LNHDA, CDR2 SQIVND (reference sequence). The V and J ends lost 6 bases and 1 base respectively, with 21 bases between them. DNA of the CDR3: TGTGCCAGTAGGTCTTCTACAGGGTCAAGCGGGAACACTGAAGCTTTCTTT. As protein: CASRSSTGSSGNTEAFF.

J is TRBJ2-1 and V is TRBV28; 12 bases are shared with TRBD2. V shed 2 bases, J shed 8 bases, and the junction held 13 bases outside the gene matches. CDR1 is MDHEN and CDR2 is SYDVKM in the germline V gene. The CDR3 has 18 amino acids. CDR3 bases: TGTGCCAGCAGTTTAACAGTACTAGCGGGAGGAGGTATAGATGAGCAGTTCTTC. Translated, it gives CASSLTVLAGGGIDEQFF.